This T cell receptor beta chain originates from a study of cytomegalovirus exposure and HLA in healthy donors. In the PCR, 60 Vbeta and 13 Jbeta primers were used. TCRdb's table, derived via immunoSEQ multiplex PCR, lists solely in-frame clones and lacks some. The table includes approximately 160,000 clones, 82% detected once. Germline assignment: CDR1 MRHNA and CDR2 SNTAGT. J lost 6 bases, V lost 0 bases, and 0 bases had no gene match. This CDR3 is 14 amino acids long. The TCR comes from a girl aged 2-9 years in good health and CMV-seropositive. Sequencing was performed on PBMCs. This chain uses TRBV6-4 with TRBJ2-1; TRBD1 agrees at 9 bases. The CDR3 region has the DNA TGTGCCAGCAGTGACTCGACAGGGGGCAATGAGCAGTTCTTC. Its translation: CASSDSTGGNEQFF.